What follows are 16 T cell receptor beta chains derived from one specimen sequenced in a study of blood T cell repertoires in COVID-19. The method was immunoSEQ multiplex PCR; TCRdb's version includes in-frame clones alone and lacks a portion of them. The sample records just over 150,000 clones, 70% to 90% being singletons. Sequencing input: PBMCs or T cells enriched from blood (not recorded which). Receptor source: a woman aged 50 to 60 who had recovered from COVID-19.

The chain uses TRBV30 and TRBJ2-5, with no clear D. V dropped 2 bases and J dropped 2 bases, with 6 bases sitting between them. This CDR3 contains 12 residues. CDR1 and CDR2 (germline): GTSNPN, SVGIG (reference sequence). The CDR3 region is CAWSLLQETQYF. As DNA, the CDR3 is TGTGCCTGGAGTCTACTACAAGAGACCCAGTACTTC.

In this sample, this clone turned up once. The V and J genes are TRBV2 and TRBJ1-2; the match to TRBD1 covers 7 bases. CDR1 SNHLY and CDR2 FYNNEI come from the germline V gene. CDR3 length equals 12 residues. The V gene end was trimmed by 10 bases and the J gene end by 5 bases; junction bases not matched to a gene: 7. In nucleotides, the CDR3 is TGTGCCACCCCCTTGGGACAGTATGGCTACACCTTC. Its protein is CATPLGQYGYTF.

J is TRBJ2-2 and V is TRBV7-2; 9 positions match TRBD2. The V segment lost 6 bases and the J segment 4 bases; nucleotides outside the gene matches: 12. The length of the CDR3 is 17 residues. The germline gives CDR1 SGHTA, CDR2 FQGNSA. CDR3 bases: TGTGCCAGCAGACCAATAGCGGGGGCCCGAGGCACCGGGGAGCTGTTTTTT. This translates into CASRPIAGARGTGELFF. Full variable domain (outside the CDR3, taken from reference TRBV7-2 and TRBJ2-2): GAGVSQSPSNKVTEKGKDVELRCDPISGHTALYWYRQSLGQGLEFLIYFQGNSAPDKSGLPSDRFSAERTGGSVSTLTIQRTQQEDSAVYLCASRPIAGARGTGELFFGEGSRLTVL.

The gene calls are TRBV29-1 and TRBJ2-7; D gene ambiguous. Germline V gene sequence: CDR1 SQVTM, CDR2 ANQGSEA. The CDR3 is 11 residues long. V gave up 3 bases and J gave up 5 bases, with 8 bases separating them. CDR3 sequence (DNA): TGCAGCGTTGATTCGCGGAACGAGCAGTACTTC. It specifies CSVDSRNEQYF.

The V gene is TRBV19, the J gene TRBJ1-5, with D perhaps matching TRBD1 (5 bases). The CDR3 runs to 17 residues. The V and J ends lost 3 bases and 1 base respectively, with 16 bases between them. The germline V gene encodes CDR1 LNHDA and CDR2 SQIVND (reference sequence). The CDR3 region is CASSIAQGTRSNQPQHF. The CDR3 coding sequence is TGTGCCAGTAGTATTGCCCAGGGAACAAGGAGCAATCAGCCCCAGCATTTT.

V gene TRBV7-6 combines with J gene TRBJ1-1, with D maybe TRBD1 (6 bases). Between the trimmed V and J ends, which lost 5 bases and 7 bases, there was a span of 14 bases. Germline V lookup: CDR1 SGHVS, CDR2 FNYEAQ. This CDR3 is 13 amino acids long. The CDR3, as DNA: TGTGCCAGCAGCCCAGGGACAACTTATGAAGCTTTCTTT. This codes for CASSPGTTYEAFF.

The rearrangement links TRBV7-8 to TRBJ2-3; D is possibly TRBD2 (5 bases). The CDR3 covers 12 residues. Germline V gene data show CDR1 as SGHVS and CDR2 as FQNEAQ. V lost 2 bases to trimming and J lost 7 bases, with 7 bases between them. The CDR3 sequence: CASSLRDNTQYF. The CDR3 DNA is TGTGCCAGCAGCTTACGGGATAATACGCAGTATTTT.

This chain links TRBV5-1 with TRBJ1-2; 7 bases align to TRBD1. The V segment lost 0 bases and the J segment 4 bases; nucleotides outside the gene matches: 6. Germline V gene sequence: CDR1 SGHRS, CDR2 YFSETQ. The length of the CDR3 is 15 residues. The CDR3 DNA is TGCGCCAGCAGCTTGGATGCTGCAGGGGGCTATGGCTACACCTTC. Its translation is CASSLDAAGGYGYTF.

V gene TRBV30 combines with J gene TRBJ1-4; TRBD1 is a possible D gene (5 bases). V lost 6 bases, J lost 1 base, and 9 bases lay in between. This CDR3 has 13 amino acids. Germline V gene sequence: CDR1 GTSNPN, CDR2 SVGIG (reference sequence). In DNA, the CDR3 is TGTGCCTGCGCCCAGGGAACTAATGAAAAACTGTTTTTT. Residues: CACAQGTNEKLFF.

The chain links TRBV5-4 to TRBJ1-1; 8 positions match TRBD1. V was pared by 4 bases and J by 5 bases, with 10 bases of the junction left unmatched. CDR1 is SGHNT, CDR2 YYREEE, per germline (reference sequence). There are 15 residues in the CDR3. For the CDR3, the DNA is TGTGCCAGCAGCCCCCCCCAGGGGGCAGGGACTGAAGCTTTCTTT. It translates to CASSPPQGAGTEAFF.

The chain recombines TRBV5-1 with TRBJ2-1; TRBD2 matches 12 bases. Germline lookup yields CDR1 SGHRS and CDR2 YFSETQ. V dropped 4 bases and J dropped 0; count of bases not matched to a gene: 2. The CDR3 spans 16 residues. The DNA for the CDR3 is TGCGCCAGCAGCGGGACTAGCGGGCCCTCCTACAATGAGCAGTTCTTC. Protein sequence: CASSGTSGPSYNEQFF.

Here the CDR3 reads CASSLSGGANTEAFF. In nucleotides, the CDR3 is TGTGCCAGCAGCCTTTCAGGTGGGGCGAACACTGAAGCTTTCTTT. The chain recombines TRBV7-3 with TRBJ1-1; perhaps TRBD1 as D (5 bases). There are 15 residues in the CDR3. Germline values: CDR1 SGHTA, CDR2 FQGTGA. Trimming left V 5 bases short and J 1 base short, with 14 bases between. The full variable domain, rest sourced from reference TRBV7-3 and TRBJ1-1, is GAGVSQTPSNKVTEKGKYVELRCDPISGHTALYWYRQSLGQGPEFLIYFQGTGAADDSGLPNDRFFAVRPEGSVSTLKIQRTERGDSAVYLCASSLSGGANTEAFFGQGTRLTVV.

This chain uses TRBV7-2 with TRBJ1-3; D perhaps matches TRBD1 (6 bases). Germline CDR1 reads SGHTA; CDR2 reads FQGNSA. This CDR3 spans 18 amino acids. Between the trimmed V and J ends, which lost 1 base and 3 bases, there was a span of 19 bases. The CDR3 bases are TGTGCCAGCAGCTTAGTTCCCCTCACAGGGAAAAGTGGAAACACCATATATTTT. It specifies CASSLVPLTGKSGNTIYF.

The V gene is TRBV4-3, the J gene TRBJ2-3; 9 bases are shared with TRBD1. The CDR3 has 15 amino acids. V was clipped by 4 bases and J by 2 bases; unmatched bases: 4. Germline lookup yields CDR1 LGHNA and CDR2 YSLEER. The CDR3 here is CASSRGQGVTDTQYF. The CDR3 DNA follows: TGCGCCAGCAGCCGGGGACAGGGAGTCACAGATACGCAGTATTTT.

In regard to this clone: Different DNA sequences within this sample yield the same CDR3. This chain uses TRBV5-1 with TRBJ1-2; 7 nucleotides line up with TRBD1. Germline lookup yields CDR1 SGHRS and CDR2 YFSETQ. Trimming took 3 bases from V and 2 from J; bases not matched to a gene: 7. This CDR3 is 15 amino acids long. CDR3 in amino acids: CASSSTGVGNYGYTF. In DNA form, the CDR3 reads TGCGCCAGCAGCTCCACAGGGGTCGGAAACTATGGCTACACCTTC.

This chain uses TRBV4-2 with TRBJ1-2, with 10 bases fitting TRBD1. This CDR3 spans 15 amino acids. V shed 3 bases and J 7 bases; nucleotides not matched to a gene: 8. The V gene's germline CDR1 is LGHNA and CDR2 YNFKEQ. The CDR3 DNA follows: TGTGCCAGCAGCCACATCGGGACAGGGGAGGGTGGCTACACCTTC. It translates to CASSHIGTGEGGYTF.